Presented here are 24 T cell receptor beta chains from one specimen sequenced in a study of blood T cell repertoires in COVID-19. The repertoire was sequenced with immunoSEQ multiplex PCR; TCRdb's copy has only in-frame clones and lacks some. The data contain roughly 250,000 clones, around 88% of them seen just once; the ten biggest clones take up 0.7% to 0.9%. The source material was peripheral blood. These receptors all stem from a man aged 25 to 45 with acute or convalescent COVID-19.

This clone has only one observation. This chain joins TRBV25-1 and TRBJ1-6; possible D gene TRBD1, 6 bases. Trimming removed 5 bases from V and 7 bases from J, with 15 bases in between. Germline loops: CDR1 MGHDK, CDR2 SYGVNS. This CDR3 contains 15 residues. CDR3 region: CASSRAGERNSPLHF. Here the CDR3 DNA reads TGTGCCAGCAGTAGGGCAGGGGAACGGAATTCACCCCTCCACTTT.

The chain carries TRBV11-1 and TRBJ1-6; the match to TRBD1 covers 7 bases. V trimming: 4 bases; J trimming: 10 bases; junction bases outside the gene matches: 4. The CDR3 sequence is 13 residues long. Germline V gene lookup returns CDR1 SGHAT and CDR2 FQDESV (reference sequence). The CDR3 loop is CASSSTGVSPLHF. The DNA for the CDR3 is TGTGCCAGCAGCTCTACAGGGGTCTCACCCCTCCACTTT.

J is TRBJ2-6 and V is TRBV2; D is perhaps TRBD2 (6 bases). V was trimmed by 1 base and J by 7 bases, leaving 14 bases between them. From germline, CDR1 is SNHLY and CDR2 FYNNEI. This CDR3 has 16 amino acids. CDR3 in amino acids: CASSEVGGVLANVLTF. The DNA of the CDR3 is TGTGCCAGCAGTGAAGTCGGCGGGGTCCTCGCCAACGTCCTGACTTTC.

In DNA, the CDR3 is TGTGCCAGCAGAGAGTCGGGACAGGGGGCGCGAGGCTATGGCTACACCTTC. This gives the protein CASRESGQGARGYGYTF. The chain recombines TRBV28 with TRBJ1-2, with 12 bases aligning to TRBD1. The germline CDR1 and CDR2 sequences are MDHEN and SYDVKM. Trimming removed 6 bases from V and 4 bases from J; junction bases left unmatched: 12. This CDR3 has 17 residues.

This clone has only one observation. The J gene is TRBJ1-6, the V gene TRBV18; a weak D match, TRBD1 (5 bases). CDR1 is KGHSH, CDR2 LQKENI, per germline. CDR3 length: 15 residues. Trimming took off 3 bases at V and 5 bases at J, with 11 bases between the two ends. Here the CDR3 DNA reads TGTGCCAGCTCACCCAGGGCCTTGGATAATTCACCCCTCCACTTT. It yields the protein CASSPRALDNSPLHF.

This clone was recorded a few times. This CDR3 reads CASSLFRRDNEQFF. Here the CDR3 DNA reads TGCGCCAGCAGCCTCTTCCGACGGGACAATGAGCAGTTCTTC. V gene TRBV4-1 combines with J gene TRBJ2-1; D ambiguous. Trimming shortened V by 4 bases and J by 5 bases, and 12 bases separated the two germline ends. The CDR3 runs to 14 residues. Germline V lookup: CDR1 MGHRA, CDR2 YSYEKL.

This clone appeared a few times. Germline is not matched at one junction end, which may reflect a read error. The chain joins TRBV6-1 to TRBJ1-2; 7 nucleotides align to TRBD1. CDR1 and CDR2 from the germline V gene are MNHNS and SASEGT. The CDR3 has 13 amino acids. DNA for the CDR3: TGTGCCAGCAGTGAAACAACCGACAGGGCAGAGGCCTTC. Translating it yields CASSETTDRAEAF.

V usage is TRBV7-8 and J usage is TRBJ2-2, with 7 bases identical to TRBD2. The CDR3 is 17 amino acids. CDR1 is SGHVS, CDR2 FQNEAQ, per germline. V lost 8 bases and J lost 5; bases outside the gene matches: 17. CDR3 protein: CASSFSWDYRGTGELFF. DNA of the CDR3: TGTGCCAGCTCATTTTCGTGGGACTACCGAGGAACCGGGGAGCTGTTTTTT.

This clone was detected once. This chain uses TRBV30 with TRBJ1-2; tentatively, D is TRBD1 (6 bases). Per the germline V gene, CDR1 is GTSNPN and CDR2 is SVGIG (reference sequence). Deletions cut 0 bases from V and 7 bases from J, with 12 bases between. This CDR3 has 13 residues. CDR3 coding DNA: TGTGCCTGGAGTGTAGGGGGAGGGACTGGCTACACCTTC. Residues: CAWSVGGGTGYTF. The whole variable domain, remainder taken from reference TRBV30 and TRBJ1-2, is SQTIHQWPATLVQPVGSPLSLECTVEGTSNPNLYWYRQAAGRGLQLLFYSVGIGQISSEVPQNLSASRPQDRQFILSSKKLLLSDSGFYLCAWSVGGGTGYTFGSGTRLTVV.

Only one count was recorded for this clone. The chain carries TRBV19 and TRBJ2-7; 7 bases are shared with TRBD1. This CDR3 is built from 15 residues. Germline trimming cut 1 base from V and 4 bases from J; bases unmatched to any gene: 7. CDR1 and CDR2 from the germline V gene are LNHDA and SQIVND (reference sequence). The CDR3 sequence: CASSIVGDSTYEQYF. CDR3 nucleotides: TGTGCCAGTAGTATAGTTGGGGACAGTACTTACGAGCAGTACTTC.

The genes are TRBV5-1 and TRBJ1-4; TRBD1 aligns across 7 bases. This CDR3 has 16 residues. J lost 0 bases, V lost 4 bases, and 6 bases had no gene match. Germline values: CDR1 SGHRS, CDR2 YFSETQ. The CDR3, as DNA: TGCGCCAGCAGCGCGGGAGGGACAGCAACTAATGAAAAACTGTTTTTT. It specifies CASSAGGTATNEKLFF.

The V gene is TRBV5-5, the J gene TRBJ2-2; TRBD1 agrees at 9 bases. V dropped 5 bases and J dropped 4; count of bases not matched to a gene: 12. The CDR3 sequence is 17 residues long. The germline V gene has CDR1 SGHKS and CDR2 YYEKEE (reference sequence). CDR3 in amino acids: CASRKTGQGSITGELFF. As DNA, the CDR3 is TGTGCCAGCAGGAAGACGGGACAGGGAAGTATCACCGGGGAGCTGTTTTTT.

The J gene is TRBJ1-2, the V gene TRBV18; the match to TRBD1 covers 9 bases. J gave up 5 bases and V 4 bases, and 11 bases lay outside the gene matches. CDR3 length: 16 amino acids. Germline-derived CDR1 and CDR2 are KGHSH and LQKENI. CDR3 nucleotides: TGTGCCAGCTCACAACAAGGGACAGGGTCAGAGTATGGCTACACCTTC. Protein product: CASSQQGTGSEYGYTF.

CDR3 bases: TGTGCCAGCAGCCTACAGGGAACAGATACGCAGTATTTT. Translated: CASSLQGTDTQYF. The rearrangement links TRBV3-1 (or the pseudogene TRBV3-2) to TRBJ2-3; D is possibly TRBD1 (6 bases). V was shortened by 4 bases and J by 3 bases, with 8 bases between the two germline ends. The germline V gene has CDR1 LGHDT and CDR2 YNNKEL (reference sequence). The CDR3 loop spans 13 amino acids.

The V gene is TRBV29-1, the J gene TRBJ1-5; 10 bases match TRBD1. The trim removed 5 bases at V and 0 bases at J, leaving 10 bases unmatched. This CDR3 has 17 amino acids. Per germline, CDR1 SQVTM and CDR2 ANQGSEA. CDR3 nucleotide sequence: TGCAGCGTTAGTGGACAGGGGGGCTTCTATAGCAATCAGCCCCAGCATTTT. Its translation: CSVSGQGGFYSNQPQHF.

This clone showed up just once. CDR3 DNA: TGTGCCAGCAGCTCCCCGGGGGGGGATCAGCCCCAGCATTTT. Translating it yields CASSSPGGDQPQHF. The chain joins TRBV7-8 to TRBJ1-5, with a possible D match to TRBD1 (5 bases). Germline CDR1 reads SGHVS; CDR2 reads FQNEAQ. V dropped 4 bases and J dropped 5 bases, with 12 bases sitting between them. CDR3 length: 14 amino acids.

J is TRBJ2-5 and V is TRBV6-2 or TRBV6-3, with D perhaps TRBD1 (6 bases). The germline V gene has CDR1 MNHEY and CDR2 SVGEGT. Between the trimmed V and J ends, which lost 3 bases and 3 bases, there was a span of 14 bases. CDR3 length: 15 residues. The CDR3 nucleotides read TGTGCCAGCAGTTATGGGATTAACAGGGAAGAGACCCAGTACTTC. Translation: CASSYGINREETQYF.

On this clone itself: Within the sample, other DNA sequences also encode this same CDR3. The CDR3 loop is CAWSPDSNQPQHF. CDR3 sequence (DNA): TGTGCCTGGAGTCCAGATAGCAATCAGCCCCAGCATTTT. The V and J genes are TRBV30 and TRBJ1-5; D is unclear. Trimming took 2 bases from V and 0 from J, leaving 5 bases between them. The CDR3 consists of 13 residues. CDR1 is GTSNPN and CDR2 is SVGIG in the germline V gene (reference sequence).

This sequence joins TRBV6-5 and TRBJ1-2, with TRBD1 matching 7 bases. With V trimmed by 6 bases and J by 13 bases, 17 bases remained unmatched. The CDR3 contains 14 residues. The V gene's germline CDR1 is MNHEY and CDR2 SVGAGI. The CDR3: CASRPTGVSYLGTF. The CDR3 nucleotides are TGTGCCAGCAGGCCCACAGGGGTCTCATACCTGGGCACCTTC.

The chain uses TRBV3-1 (or the pseudogene TRBV3-2) and TRBJ1-2, with a possible D match to TRBD1 (5 bases). Trimming left V 3 bases short and J 5 bases short, with 22 bases between. The CDR3 is 17 amino acids. Germline V gene sequence: CDR1 LGHDT, CDR2 YNNKEL (reference sequence). The CDR3 spells CASSQIGGGGSLYGYTF. The CDR3 nucleotides read TGTGCCAGCAGCCAGATAGGCGGGGGGGGATCGCTGTATGGCTACACCTTC.

The chain carries TRBV7-3 and TRBJ2-5, with TRBD2 matching 12 bases. V shed 5 bases and J 5 bases; nucleotides not matched to a gene: 9. Germline CDR1 is SGHTA and CDR2 is FQGTGA. The CDR3 is made up of 16 amino acids. CDR3 DNA: TGTGCCAGCAGCCCAAGCTCTAGCGGGAGGGCCGAGACCCAGTACTTC. It codes for CASSPSSSGRAETQYF.

This chain connects TRBV4-1 to TRBJ2-1; D perhaps matches TRBD2 (6 bases). V was clipped by 1 base and J by 5 bases, with 15 bases between them. CDR3 length: 16 residues. Germline lookup yields CDR1 MGHRA and CDR2 YSYEKL. CDR3 sequence: CASSQGSTSRDNEQFF. In DNA form, the CDR3 reads TGCGCCAGCAGCCAAGGGTCCACTAGCCGGGACAATGAGCAGTTCTTC.

This chain connects TRBV11-2 to TRBJ1-2; D is possibly TRBD1 (6 bases). The V end lost 2 bases, the J end lost 3 bases, and 7 bases lay between the germline ends. This CDR3 has 13 amino acids. Germline lookup yields CDR1 SGHAT and CDR2 FQNNGV. CDR3 in amino acids: CASSLRTDYGYTF. CDR3 nucleotides: TGTGCCAGCAGCTTACGGACAGACTATGGCTACACCTTC.

V gene TRBV5-6 combines with J gene TRBJ1-5, with D hard to call. Germline CDR1 SGHDT, CDR2 YYEEEE. This CDR3 spans 15 amino acids. V gave up 0 bases and J gave up 0 bases, with 7 bases separating them. CDR3 DNA sequence: TGTGCCAGCAGCTTGGCAGTTCTTAGCAATCAGCCCCAGCATTTT. It specifies CASSLAVLSNQPQHF.